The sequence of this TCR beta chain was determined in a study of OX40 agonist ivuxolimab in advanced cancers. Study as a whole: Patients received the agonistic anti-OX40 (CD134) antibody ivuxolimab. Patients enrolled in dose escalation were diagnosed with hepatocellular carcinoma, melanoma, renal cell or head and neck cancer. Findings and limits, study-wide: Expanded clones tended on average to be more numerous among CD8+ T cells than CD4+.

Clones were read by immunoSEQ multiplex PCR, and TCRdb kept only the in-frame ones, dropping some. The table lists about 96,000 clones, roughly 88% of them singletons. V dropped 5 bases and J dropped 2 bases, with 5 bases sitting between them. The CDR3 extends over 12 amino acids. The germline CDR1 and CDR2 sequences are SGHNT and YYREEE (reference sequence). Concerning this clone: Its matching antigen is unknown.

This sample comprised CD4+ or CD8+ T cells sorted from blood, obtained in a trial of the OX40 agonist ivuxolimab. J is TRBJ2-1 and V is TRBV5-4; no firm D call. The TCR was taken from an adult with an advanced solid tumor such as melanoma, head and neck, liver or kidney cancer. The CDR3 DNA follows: TGTGCCAGCAGGGGGACCTACAATGAGCAGTTCTTC. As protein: CASRGTYNEQFF.